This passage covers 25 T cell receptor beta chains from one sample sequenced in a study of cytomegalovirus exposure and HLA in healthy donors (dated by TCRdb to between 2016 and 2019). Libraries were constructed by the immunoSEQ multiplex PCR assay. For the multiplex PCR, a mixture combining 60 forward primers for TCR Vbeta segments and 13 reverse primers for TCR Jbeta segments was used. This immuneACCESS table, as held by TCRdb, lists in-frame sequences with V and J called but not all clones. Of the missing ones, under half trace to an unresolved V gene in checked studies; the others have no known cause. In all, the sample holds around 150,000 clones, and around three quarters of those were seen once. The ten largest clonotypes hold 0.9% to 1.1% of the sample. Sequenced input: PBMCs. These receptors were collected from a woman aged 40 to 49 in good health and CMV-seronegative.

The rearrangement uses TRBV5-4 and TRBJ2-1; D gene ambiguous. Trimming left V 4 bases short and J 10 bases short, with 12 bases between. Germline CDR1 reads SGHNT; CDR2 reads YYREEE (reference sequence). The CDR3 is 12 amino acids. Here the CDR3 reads CASSISASEQFF. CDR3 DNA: TGTGCCAGCAGCATCAGCGCCTCGGAGCAGTTCTTC.

As DNA, the CDR3 is TGCAGCGTTGGGCAAGCGGTCCAAGAGACCCAGTACTTC. This encodes CSVGQAVQETQYF. The chain employs TRBV29-1 and TRBJ2-5; perhaps TRBD2 as D (5 bases). The CDR3 loop spans 13 amino acids. The germline V and J ends were trimmed by 4 bases and 1 base, with 10 bases remaining between them. Germline V CDR1 and CDR2: SQVTM, ANQGSEA. The whole variable domain, remainder taken from reference TRBV29-1 and TRBJ2-5, is SAVISQKPSRDICQRGTSLTIQCQVDSQVTMMFWYRQQPGQSLTLIATANQGSEATYESGFVIDKFPISRPNLTFSTLTVSNMSPEDSSIYLCSVGQAVQETQYFGPGTRLLVL.

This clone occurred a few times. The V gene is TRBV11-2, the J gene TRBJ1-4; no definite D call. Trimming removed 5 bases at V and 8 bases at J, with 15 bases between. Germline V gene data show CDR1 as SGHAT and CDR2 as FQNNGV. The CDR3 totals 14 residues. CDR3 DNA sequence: TGTGCCAGCAGCCGAGACAATTTGTCGGAAAAACTGTTTTTT. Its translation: CASSRDNLSEKLFF.

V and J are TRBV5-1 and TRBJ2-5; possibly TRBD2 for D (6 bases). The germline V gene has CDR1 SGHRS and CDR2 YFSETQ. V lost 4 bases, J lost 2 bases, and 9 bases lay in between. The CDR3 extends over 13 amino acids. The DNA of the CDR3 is TGCGCCAGCAGCCAGGGAGGACAAGAGACCCAGTACTTC. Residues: CASSQGGQETQYF.

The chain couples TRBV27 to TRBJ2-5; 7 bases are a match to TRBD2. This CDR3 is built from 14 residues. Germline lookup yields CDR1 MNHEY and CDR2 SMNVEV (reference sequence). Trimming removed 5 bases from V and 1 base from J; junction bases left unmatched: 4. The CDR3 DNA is TGTGCCAGCAGTCAGCTAGCGGTCCAAGAGACCCAGTACTTC. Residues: CASSQLAVQETQYF.

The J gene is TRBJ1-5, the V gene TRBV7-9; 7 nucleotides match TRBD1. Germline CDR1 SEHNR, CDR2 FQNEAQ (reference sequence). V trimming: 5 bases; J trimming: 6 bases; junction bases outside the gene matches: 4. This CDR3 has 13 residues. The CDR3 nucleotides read TGTGCCAGCAGCCAGGGACAGCCTCAGCCCCAGCATTTT. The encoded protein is CASSQGQPQPQHF.

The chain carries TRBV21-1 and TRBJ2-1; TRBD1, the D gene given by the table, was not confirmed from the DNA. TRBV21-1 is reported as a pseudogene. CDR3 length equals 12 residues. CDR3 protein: CASSKAGDEQFF. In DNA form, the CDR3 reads TGTGCCAGCAGCAAAGCAGGGGATGAGCAGTTCTTC.

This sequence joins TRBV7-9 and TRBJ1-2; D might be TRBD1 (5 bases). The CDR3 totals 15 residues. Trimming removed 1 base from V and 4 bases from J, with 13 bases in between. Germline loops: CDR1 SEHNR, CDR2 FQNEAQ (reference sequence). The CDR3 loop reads CASSLGGREGYGYTF. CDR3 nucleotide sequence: TGTGCCAGCAGCTTAGGAGGCAGGGAGGGCTATGGCTACACCTTC. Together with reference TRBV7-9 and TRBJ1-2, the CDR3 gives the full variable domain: DTGVSQNPRHKITKRGQNVTFRCDPISEHNRLYWYRQTLGQGPEFLTYFQNEAQLEKSRLLSDRFSAERPKGSFSTLEIQRTEQGDSAMYLCASSLGGREGYGYTFGSGTRLTVV.

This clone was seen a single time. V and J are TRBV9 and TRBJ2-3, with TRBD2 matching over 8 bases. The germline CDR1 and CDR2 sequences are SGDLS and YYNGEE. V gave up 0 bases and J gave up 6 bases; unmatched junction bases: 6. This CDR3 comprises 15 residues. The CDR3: CASSVGDGRADTQYF. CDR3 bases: TGTGCCAGCAGCGTAGGAGACGGGAGGGCGGATACGCAGTATTTT.

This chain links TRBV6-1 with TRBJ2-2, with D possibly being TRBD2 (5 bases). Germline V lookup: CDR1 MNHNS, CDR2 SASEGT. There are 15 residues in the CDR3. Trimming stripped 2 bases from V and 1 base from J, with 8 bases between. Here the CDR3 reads CASSEPGMNTGELFF. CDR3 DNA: TGTGCCAGCAGTGAACCGGGGATGAACACCGGGGAGCTGTTTTTT.

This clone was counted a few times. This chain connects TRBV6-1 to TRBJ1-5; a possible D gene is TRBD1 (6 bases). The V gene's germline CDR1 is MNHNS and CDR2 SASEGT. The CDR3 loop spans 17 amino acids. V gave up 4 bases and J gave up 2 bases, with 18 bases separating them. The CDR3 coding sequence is TGTGCCAGCAGTGGATTTGGACAGAAACGAGGCAATCAGCCCCAGCATTTT. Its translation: CASSGFGQKRGNQPQHF.

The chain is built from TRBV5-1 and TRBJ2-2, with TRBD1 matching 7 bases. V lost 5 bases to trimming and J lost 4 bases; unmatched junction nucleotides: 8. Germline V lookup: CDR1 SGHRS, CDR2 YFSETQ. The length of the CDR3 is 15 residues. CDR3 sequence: CASSLDRAPTGELFF. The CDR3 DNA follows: TGCGCCAGCAGTTTAGACAGGGCTCCCACCGGGGAGCTGTTTTTT.

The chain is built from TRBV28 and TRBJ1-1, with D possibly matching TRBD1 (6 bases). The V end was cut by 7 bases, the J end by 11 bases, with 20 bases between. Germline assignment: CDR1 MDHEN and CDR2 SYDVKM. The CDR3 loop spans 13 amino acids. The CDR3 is CASTPSGGQNAFF. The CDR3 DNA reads TGTGCCAGCACCCCCTCGGGCGGACAGAACGCTTTCTTT.

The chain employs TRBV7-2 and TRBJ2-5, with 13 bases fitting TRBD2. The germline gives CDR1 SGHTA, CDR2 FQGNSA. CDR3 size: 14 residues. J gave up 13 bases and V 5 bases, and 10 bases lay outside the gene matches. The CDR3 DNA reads TGTGCCAGCAGCCCTCAGGGACTAGCGGGGAGGGGGTACTTC. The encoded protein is CASSPQGLAGRGYF.

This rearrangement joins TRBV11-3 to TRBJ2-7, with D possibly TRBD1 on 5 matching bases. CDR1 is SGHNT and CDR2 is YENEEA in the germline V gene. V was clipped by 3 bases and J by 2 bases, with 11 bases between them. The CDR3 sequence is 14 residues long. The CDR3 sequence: CASSFGEQAYEQYF. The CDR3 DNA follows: TGTGCCAGCAGCTTTGGGGAACAGGCCTACGAGCAGTACTTC.

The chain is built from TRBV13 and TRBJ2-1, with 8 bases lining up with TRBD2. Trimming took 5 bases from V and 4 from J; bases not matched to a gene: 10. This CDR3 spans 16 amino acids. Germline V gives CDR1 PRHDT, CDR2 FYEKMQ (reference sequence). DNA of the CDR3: TGTGCCAGCAGCCATACGGGAGGGCCGTTTTACAATGAGCAGTTCTTC. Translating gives CASSHTGGPFYNEQFF.

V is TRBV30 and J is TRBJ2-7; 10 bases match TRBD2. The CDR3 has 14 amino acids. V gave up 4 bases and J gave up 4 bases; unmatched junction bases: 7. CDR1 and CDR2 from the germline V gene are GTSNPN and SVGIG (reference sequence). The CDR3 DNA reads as TGTGCCTGGACCCTAGCGGGAGCCTATTACGAGCAGTACTTC. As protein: CAWTLAGAYYEQYF. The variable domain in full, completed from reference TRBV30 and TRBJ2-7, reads SQTIHQWPATLVQPVGSPLSLECTVEGTSNPNLYWYRQAAGRGLQLLFYSVGIGQISSEVPQNLSASRPQDRQFILSSKKLLLSDSGFYLCAWTLAGAYYEQYFGPGTRLTVT.

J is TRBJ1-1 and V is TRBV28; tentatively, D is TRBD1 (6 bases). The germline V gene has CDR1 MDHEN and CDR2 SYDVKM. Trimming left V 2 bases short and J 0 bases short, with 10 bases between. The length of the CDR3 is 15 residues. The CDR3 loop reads CASSLTGNMNTEAFF. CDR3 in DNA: TGTGCCAGCAGTTTAACAGGGAACATGAACACTGAAGCTTTCTTT. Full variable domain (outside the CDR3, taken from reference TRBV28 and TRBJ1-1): DVKVTQSSRYLVKRTGEKVFLECVQDMDHENMFWYRQDPGLGLRLIYFSYDVKMKEKGDIPEGYSVSREKKERFSLILESASTNQTSMYLCASSLTGNMNTEAFFGQGTRLTVV.

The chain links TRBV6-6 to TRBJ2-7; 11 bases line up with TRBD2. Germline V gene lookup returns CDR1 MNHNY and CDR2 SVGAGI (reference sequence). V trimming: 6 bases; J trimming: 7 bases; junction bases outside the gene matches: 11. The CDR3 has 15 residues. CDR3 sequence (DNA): TGTGCCAGCAGCCCCATAGCGGGAGGGCCCGGAGAGCAGTACTTC. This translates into CASSPIAGGPGEQYF.

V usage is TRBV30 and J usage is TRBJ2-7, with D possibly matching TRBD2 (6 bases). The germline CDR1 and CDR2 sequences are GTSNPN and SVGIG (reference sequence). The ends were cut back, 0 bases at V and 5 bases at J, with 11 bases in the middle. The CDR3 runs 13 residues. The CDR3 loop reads CAWSVTGVHEQYF. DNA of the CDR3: TGTGCCTGGAGTGTAACGGGGGTCCACGAGCAGTACTTC. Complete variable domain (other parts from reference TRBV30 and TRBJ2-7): SQTIHQWPATLVQPVGSPLSLECTVEGTSNPNLYWYRQAAGRGLQLLFYSVGIGQISSEVPQNLSASRPQDRQFILSSKKLLLSDSGFYLCAWSVTGVHEQYFGPGTRLTVT.

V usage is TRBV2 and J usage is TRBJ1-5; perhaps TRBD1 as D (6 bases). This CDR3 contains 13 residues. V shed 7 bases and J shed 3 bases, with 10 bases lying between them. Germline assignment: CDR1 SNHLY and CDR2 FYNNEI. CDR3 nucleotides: TGTGCCAGCAAACAGGGCTACAATCAGCCCCAGCATTTT. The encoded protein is CASKQGYNQPQHF.

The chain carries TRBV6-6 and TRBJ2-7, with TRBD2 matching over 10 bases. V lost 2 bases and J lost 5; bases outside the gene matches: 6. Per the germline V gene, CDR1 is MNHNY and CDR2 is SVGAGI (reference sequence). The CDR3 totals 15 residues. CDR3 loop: CASSYGVAGGDEQYF. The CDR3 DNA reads TGTGCCAGCAGTTACGGGGTAGCGGGAGGAGACGAGCAGTACTTC.

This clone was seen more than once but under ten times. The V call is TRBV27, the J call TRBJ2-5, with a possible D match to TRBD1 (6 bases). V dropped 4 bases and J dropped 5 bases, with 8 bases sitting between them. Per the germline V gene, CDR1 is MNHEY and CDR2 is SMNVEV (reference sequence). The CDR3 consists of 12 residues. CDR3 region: CASSSRGETQYF. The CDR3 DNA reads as TGTGCCAGCAGTTCGAGGGGGGAGACCCAGTACTTC.

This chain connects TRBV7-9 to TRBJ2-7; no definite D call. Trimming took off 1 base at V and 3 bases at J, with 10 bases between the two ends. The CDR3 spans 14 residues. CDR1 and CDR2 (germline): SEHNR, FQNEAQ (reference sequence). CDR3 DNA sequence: TGTGCCAGCAGCTTAGGAGGCAGACTCTACGAGCAGTACTTC. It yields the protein CASSLGGRLYEQYF. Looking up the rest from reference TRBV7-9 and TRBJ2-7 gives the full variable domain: DTGVSQNPRHKITKRGQNVTFRCDPISEHNRLYWYRQTLGQGPEFLTYFQNEAQLEKSRLLSDRFSAERPKGSFSTLEIQRTEQGDSAMYLCASSLGGRLYEQYFGPGTRLTVT.

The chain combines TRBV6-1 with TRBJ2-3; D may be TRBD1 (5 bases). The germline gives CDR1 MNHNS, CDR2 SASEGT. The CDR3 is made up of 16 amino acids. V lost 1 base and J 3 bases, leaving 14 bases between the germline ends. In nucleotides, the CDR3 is TGTGCCAGCAGTGAAGTTAGGGGCAGTTGGACAGATACGCAGTATTTT. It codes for CASSEVRGSWTDTQYF.